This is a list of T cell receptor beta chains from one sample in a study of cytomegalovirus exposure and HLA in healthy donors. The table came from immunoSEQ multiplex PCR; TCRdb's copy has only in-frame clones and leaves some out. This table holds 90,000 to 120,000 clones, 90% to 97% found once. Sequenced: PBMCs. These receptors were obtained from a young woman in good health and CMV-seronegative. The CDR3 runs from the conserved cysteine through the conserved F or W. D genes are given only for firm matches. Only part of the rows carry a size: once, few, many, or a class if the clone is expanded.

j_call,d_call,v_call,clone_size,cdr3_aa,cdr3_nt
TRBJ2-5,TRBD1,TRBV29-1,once,CSVAGGAGTNQETQYF,TGCAGCGTTGCAGGGGGCGCGGGGACGAACCAAGAGACCCAGTACTTC
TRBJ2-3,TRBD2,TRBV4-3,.,CASSQALRLAGDTQYF,TGCGCCAGCAGCCAAGCTTTGCGACTAGCCGGAGATACGCAGTATTTT
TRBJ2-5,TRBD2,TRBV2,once,CATRFDAGGPETQYF,TGTGCCACCAGGTTTGACGCGGGGGGGCCGGAGACCCAGTACTTC
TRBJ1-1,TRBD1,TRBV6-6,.,CASRTERQGANTEAFF,TGTGCCAGCAGGACCGAGCGACAGGGGGCGAACACTGAAGCTTTCTTT
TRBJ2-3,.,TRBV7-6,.,CASSVSGSGKPTDTQYF,TGTGCCAGCAGCGTCTCCGGATCCGGGAAACCTACAGATACGCAGTATTTT
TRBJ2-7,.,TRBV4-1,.,CASSQEVWSPGDEQYF,TGCGCCAGCAGCCAAGAAGTTTGGAGCCCGGGGGACGAGCAGTACTTC
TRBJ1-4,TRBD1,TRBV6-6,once,CASSYDREQLFF,TGTGCCAGCAGTTACGACAGGGAGCAACTGTTTTTT
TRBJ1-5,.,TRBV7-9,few,CASSLGLQPQHF,TGTGCCAGCAGCCTTGGACTACAGCCCCAGCATTTT
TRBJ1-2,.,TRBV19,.,CASRYAPAVYGYTF,TGTGCCAGTAGATACGCCCCAGCGGTCTATGGCTACACCTTC
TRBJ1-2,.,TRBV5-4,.,CASSLQGFVYGYTF,TGTGCCAGCAGCTTGCAGGGGTTCGTCTATGGCTACACCTTC
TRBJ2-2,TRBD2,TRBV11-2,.,CASIAPGLAGAAGELFF,TGTGCCAGCATCGCCCCGGGACTAGCGGGGGCGGCCGGGGAGCTGTTTTTT
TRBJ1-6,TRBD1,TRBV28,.,CASSMTGNNSPLHF,TGTGCCAGCAGCATGACAGGGAACAATTCACCCCTCCACTTT
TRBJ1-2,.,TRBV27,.,CASSLPGNYGYTF,TGTGCCAGCAGTTTGCCAGGGAACTATGGCTACACCTTC
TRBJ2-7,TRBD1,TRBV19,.,CASSPGTAYEQYF,TGTGCCAGTAGTCCGGGGACAGCCTACGAGCAGTACTTC
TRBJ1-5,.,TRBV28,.,CASSLYFRGGSNQPQHF,TGTGCCAGCAGTTTATATTTTAGGGGAGGGAGCAATCAGCCCCAGCATTTT
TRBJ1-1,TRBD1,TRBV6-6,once,CASSTGVNTEAFF,TGTGCCAGCAGTACAGGGGTGAACACTGAAGCTTTCTTT
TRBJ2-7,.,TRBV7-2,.,CASSLGSVSYEQYF,TGTGCCAGCAGCTTAGGTTCAGTCTCCTACGAGCAGTACTTC
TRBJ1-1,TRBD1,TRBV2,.,CASSERGQLNTEAFF,TGTGCCAGCAGTGAACGGGGACAGCTAAACACTGAAGCTTTCTTT
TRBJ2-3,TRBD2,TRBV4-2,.,CASGGVTDTQYF,TGTGCCAGTGGGGGGGTCACAGATACGCAGTATTTT
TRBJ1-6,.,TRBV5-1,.,CASSLVGGGYSPLHF,TGCGCCAGCAGCTTGGTCGGAGGCGGTTATTCACCCCTCCACTTT
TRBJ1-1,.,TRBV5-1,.,CASSLVAGNTEAFF,TGCGCCAGCAGCTTGGTTGCAGGCAACACTGAAGCTTTCTTT
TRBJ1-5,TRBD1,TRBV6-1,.,CASSVDRERWSNQPQHF,TGTGCCAGCAGTGTTGACAGGGAAAGATGGAGCAATCAGCCCCAGCATTTT
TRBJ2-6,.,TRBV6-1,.,CASIRGSGANVLTF,TGTGCCAGCATCCGCGGATCTGGGGCCAACGTCCTGACTTTC
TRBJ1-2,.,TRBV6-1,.,CASSEYSNYGYTF,TGTGCCAGCAGTGAATACAGTAACTATGGCTACACCTTC
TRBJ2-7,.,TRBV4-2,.,CASSQGPGTYEQYF,TGTGCCAGCAGCCAAGGTCCAGGCACCTACGAGCAGTACTTC
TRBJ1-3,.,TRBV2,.,CASRDRRTLSGNTIYF,TGTGCCAGCAGAGACAGGCGTACCCTCTCTGGAAACACCATATATTTT
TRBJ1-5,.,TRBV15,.,CATSRTGHLGDQPQHF,TGTGCCACCAGCAGAACGGGACACCTTGGCGATCAGCCCCAGCATTTT
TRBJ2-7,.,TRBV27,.,CASSSMSSYEQYF,TGTGCCAGCAGTTCGATGAGCTCCTACGAGCAGTACTTC
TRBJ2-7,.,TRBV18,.,CASSHDGGTDEQYF,TGTGCCAGCTCCCATGACGGAGGGACGGATGAGCAGTACTTC
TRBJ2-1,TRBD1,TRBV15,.,CATSRGQGAWNEQFF,TGTGCCACCAGCAGAGGTCAGGGGGCGTGGAATGAGCAGTTCTTC
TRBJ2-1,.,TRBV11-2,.,CASSRDPGSSYNEQFF,TGTGCCAGCAGCCGAGACCCGGGGAGCTCCTACAATGAGCAGTTCTTC
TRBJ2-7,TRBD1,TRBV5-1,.,CASSKGQSSEQYF,TGCGCCAGCAGCAAGGGACAGTCAAGCGAGCAGTACTTC
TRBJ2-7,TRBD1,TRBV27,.,CASSFGQGYEQYF,TGTGCCAGCAGCTTTGGACAGGGCTACGAGCAGTACTTC
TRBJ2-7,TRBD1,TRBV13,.,CASSQTDRGPGEQYF,TGTGCCAGCAGCCAGACCGACAGGGGGCCAGGGGAGCAGTACTTC
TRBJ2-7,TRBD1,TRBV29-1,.,CSVGTGAYEQYF,TGCAGCGTCGGGACAGGGGCCTACGAGCAGTACTTC
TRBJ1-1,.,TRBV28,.,CASSPFNVDTEAFF,TGTGCCAGCAGTCCGTTTAATGTTGACACTGAAGCTTTCTTT
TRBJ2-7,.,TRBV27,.,CASRSWPAYEQYF,TGTGCCAGCAGATCTTGGCCCGCCTACGAGCAGTACTTC
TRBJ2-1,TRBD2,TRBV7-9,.,CASSSDLSGGSYNEQFF,TGTGCCAGCAGCTCCGACCTTAGCGGGGGGAGCTACAATGAGCAGTTCTTC
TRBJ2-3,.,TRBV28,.,CASSRNVGGPTDTQYF,TGTGCCAGCAGTCGTAATGTGGGGGGGCCTACAGATACGCAGTATTTT
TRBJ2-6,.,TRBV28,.,CASSPGSSSGANVLTF,TGTGCCAGCAGCCCGGGGTCCAGCTCTGGGGCCAACGTCCTGACTTTC
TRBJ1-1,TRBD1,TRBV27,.,CASSVTGGAFF,TGTGCCAGCAGTGTCACAGGGGGAGCTTTCTTT
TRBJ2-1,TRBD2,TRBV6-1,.,CASSEARLAGFYNEQFF,TGTGCCAGCAGTGAGGCCAGACTAGCGGGGTTTTACAATGAGCAGTTCTTC
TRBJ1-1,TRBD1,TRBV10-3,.,CAISVAGQGMNTEAFF,TGTGCCATCAGTGTCGCCGGACAGGGGATGAACACTGAAGCTTTCTTT
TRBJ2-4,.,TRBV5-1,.,CASSLDGGVAKNIQYF,TGCGCCAGCAGCTTGGACGGGGGTGTCGCCAAAAACATTCAGTACTTC
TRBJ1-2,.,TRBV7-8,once,CASSFGWGDNGYTF,TGTGCCAGCAGCTTCGGCTGGGGGGATAATGGCTACACCTTC
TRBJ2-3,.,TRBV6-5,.,CASSYSGSSTDTQYF,TGTGCCAGCAGTTACTCGGGGAGTAGCACAGATACGCAGTATTTT